Included here is one T cell receptor (beta chain) sequence, with context. This sample is part of a study of blood T cell repertoires in COVID-19. TCRdb's copy holds only in-frame clones and misses some; the assay was immunoSEQ multiplex PCR. The repertoire holds 20,000 to 25,000 clones, approximately 92% seen once, with roughly 7.4% in the top ten. Germline assignment: CDR1 MDHEN and CDR2 SYDVKM. The CDR3 extends over 13 amino acids. After removal of 6 bases from V and 5 bases from J, the junction contained 3 bases not matched to a gene. The V call is TRBV28, the J call TRBJ1-4, with 7 bases lining up with TRBD1. The receptor was isolated from a human donor in a cohort sampled during active COVID-19. Sequenced input: peripheral blood. The chain's CDR3 is CASSPGQNEKLFF. For the CDR3, the DNA is TGTGCCAGCAGCCCGGGACAGAATGAAAAACTGTTTTTT.